These T cell receptor beta chains were read from a single sample in a study of shared clonotypes between healthy human individuals. TCRdb's copy holds only in-frame clones and misses some; the assay was immunoSEQ multiplex PCR. The sample contains just over 2,000,000 clones, 90% to 95% of which appear only once. Sample: naive CD4+ T cells sorted from blood. The receptors here all came from a man younger than 35 in good health. CDR3s include the opening cysteine and the closing phenylalanine or tryptophan. The D gene is left open where the match is weak. For some rows the clone size is stated as once, few or many, or as a class when expanded; others skip it.

cdr3_nt cdr3_aa j_call v_call cdr3_length clone_size d_call
TGTGCCAGCAGTTTACAGGGGGCGCATCAGCCCCAGCATTTT CASSLQGAHQPQHF TRBJ1-5 TRBV27 14 . TRBD1
TGCGCCACCCAAGACAGGAGGTCTGCCGGAAACACCATATATTTT CATQDRRSAGNTIYF TRBJ1-3 TRBV5-1 15 . .
TGTGCCTGGAGTGCTTCGCCCTACAATGAGCAGTTCTTC CAWSASPYNEQFF TRBJ2-1 TRBV30 13 once .
TGCGCCAGCAGTCAATCGATCCCGATGGGGGGCAATCAGCCCCAGCATTTT CASSQSIPMGGNQPQHF TRBJ1-5 TRBV23-1 17 . .
TGTGCCAGTAGTAGTTTTAGCTCTGGGGCCAACGTCCTGACTTTC CASSSFSSGANVLTF TRBJ2-6 TRBV19 15 . .
TGTGCCAGCAGCCCCGGGTCCCGGCATTTT CASSPGSRHF TRBJ1-5 TRBV5-6 10 . .
TGTGCCAGCAGTCGGGGACAGGGCAATCAGCCCCAGCATTTT CASSRGQGNQPQHF TRBJ1-5 TRBV2 14 . TRBD1
TGCGCCAGCAGCATACAGGGGTCGGGCACAGATACGCAGTATTTT CASSIQGSGTDTQYF TRBJ2-3 TRBV5-1 15 . TRBD1
TGTGCCAGCAGCTTAAATCCCTCGTTGAACACTGAAGCTTTCTTT CASSLNPSLNTEAFF TRBJ1-1 TRBV7-3 15 . .
TGTGCCAGCAGCGTTAGCGGGGAAAGTACCGGGGAGCTGTTTTTT CASSVSGESTGELFF TRBJ2-2 TRBV9 15 . TRBD2
TGTGCCAGCAGTTTCACAGGGGGCGGCTATGGCTACACCTTC CASSFTGGGYGYTF TRBJ1-2 TRBV28 14 . TRBD1
TGTGCCAGCAGTGAATCCGGGACGATTAGCAATCAGCCCCAGCATTTT CASSESGTISNQPQHF TRBJ1-5 TRBV6-1 16 . .
TGTGCCATCAGAGCGGGACAGGGGGCATACGAGCAGTACTTC CAIRAGQGAYEQYF TRBJ2-7 TRBV10-3 14 . TRBD1
TGTGCCAGCAGCCAACAGGGAGGGCAAGTACCGGAGACCCAGTACTTC CASSQQGGQVPETQYF TRBJ2-5 TRBV7-6 16 . .
TGCAGCGTTGAAGACCACAGGGGAGTCGAGCAGTACTTC CSVEDHRGVEQYF TRBJ2-7 TRBV29-1 13 . TRBD1
TGTGCCAGCAGTATCGACAAGTGGTCCTACGAGCAGTACTTC CASSIDKWSYEQYF TRBJ2-7 TRBV2 14 . .
TGCGCCAGCAGCCTGGCGGGCACTTTCTACGAGCAGTACTTC CASSLAGTFYEQYF TRBJ2-7 TRBV5-1 14 . .
TGTGCCAGCAGTCCAGGGGTTACCGGGGAGCTGTTTTTT CASSPGVTGELFF TRBJ2-2 TRBV6-1 13 . .
TGTGCCAGCAGCCAATCGATAGGGTTTGCAACTAATGAAAAACTGTTTTTT CASSQSIGFATNEKLFF TRBJ1-4 TRBV16 17 . .
TGTGCCATCAGTGAAAGAGCGGGATTCGAGCAGTACTTC CAISERAGFEQYF TRBJ2-7 TRBV10-3 13 . TRBD2
TGCGCCAGCAGCTTCCGGGACACCTACGAGCAGTACTTC CASSFRDTYEQYF TRBJ2-7 TRBV5-1 13 . .
TGTGCCAGCAGACAGGGAGGGGCCAAAAACATTCAGTACTTC CASRQGGAKNIQYF TRBJ2-4 TRBV2 14 once .
TGTGCCATCAGGGGGAATAATGAAAAACTGTTTTTT CAIRGNNEKLFF TRBJ1-4 TRBV10-3 12 . .
TGTGCCAGCAGCAACAGAAACTGGACTAGCCCCCGCTGGGGAGATACGCAGTATTTT CASSNRNWTSPRWGDTQYF TRBJ2-3 TRBV7-2 19 . TRBD2
TGTGCCAGTAGTACCGACCTCGGAAGGGGGCAGTACTTC CASSTDLGRGQYF TRBJ2-7 TRBV19 13 . .
TGTGCCAGCAGCTTGGGGACTAGCGGGTACAAACCCTACGAGCAGTACTTC CASSLGTSGYKPYEQYF TRBJ2-7 TRBV5-4 17 . TRBD2
TGTGCCAGCAGCGCCCGACAGGTTGAGAAAACCGGGGAGCTGTTTTTT CASSARQVEKTGELFF TRBJ2-2 TRBV9 16 few .
TGTGCCATCACACGAACACAGGGCTCCGGGGAGCTGTTTTTT CAITRTQGSGELFF TRBJ2-2 TRBV10-3 14 . .
TGTGCCAGCAGCTTGGCGGCGGTGGGGGAAGCTTTCTTT CASSLAAVGEAFF TRBJ1-1 TRBV5-8 13 . .
TGCGCCAGCAGCGTCCCCACAGCGGGAGACACCGGGGAGCTGTTTTTT CASSVPTAGDTGELFF TRBJ2-2 TRBV5-1 16 . TRBD2
TGCGCCAGCAGCTTGGGGGACAGGGAGGATCAGCCCCAGCATTTT CASSLGDREDQPQHF TRBJ1-5 TRBV5-1 15 few TRBD1
TGTGCCAGCAGTGCTACCGCCGGGACTAGCGGGAGGGGTGCCTACGAGCAGTACTTC CASSATAGTSGRGAYEQYF TRBJ2-7 TRBV9 19 . TRBD2
TGTGCCAGCAGCCTCGGGGGCACCTACAATGAGCAGTTCTTC CASSLGGTYNEQFF TRBJ2-1 TRBV6-5 14 once .
TGTGCCAGCAGTTGGGCTTCGGGGGGCATAGATACGCAGTATTTT CASSWASGGIDTQYF TRBJ2-3 TRBV28 15 once .
TGTGCCAGCTCACCACTCTCCTCTGGAAACACCATATATTTT CASSPLSSGNTIYF TRBJ1-3 TRBV18 14 . .
TGTGCCAGCAGCTTGGAGGGCAGGGCTAGCACAGATACGCAGTATTTT CASSLEGRASTDTQYF TRBJ2-3 TRBV5-4 16 . .
TGTGCCAGCAGCCAAACTAGCGGGGAGCAGTACTTC CASSQTSGEQYF TRBJ2-7 TRBV4-2 12 . TRBD2
TGCGCCAGCACCCGGGACTTGAACACCGGGGAGCTGTTTTTT CASTRDLNTGELFF TRBJ2-2 TRBV10-2 14 . .
TGTGCCAGCAGTGAAGAGGCAGTCTCTGGAAACACCATATATTTT CASSEEAVSGNTIYF TRBJ1-3 TRBV6-1 15 . .
TGTGCCAGCAACGAGGGGAACACCGGGGAGCTGTTTTTT CASNEGNTGELFF TRBJ2-2 TRBV6-1 13 . .
TGTGCCAGCAGCCCAGCCCTTGATTCACCCCTCCACTTT CASSPALDSPLHF TRBJ1-6 TRBV9 13 . .
TGCGCCAGCAGCCTAACTATAGGCTACGAGCAGTACTTC CASSLTIGYEQYF TRBJ2-7 TRBV5-1 13 . .
TGTGCCAGCTCATCTCAACTAGCGGGGTCCACAGATACGCAGTATTTT CASSSQLAGSTDTQYF TRBJ2-3 TRBV18 16 . TRBD2
TGTGCCAGTTTCGAGCGGGGGGCGAACTATGGCTACACCTTC CASFERGANYGYTF TRBJ1-2 TRBV2 14 once .
TGTGCCAGCAGCGGTAGGGACAGGGGGAAAAACATTCAGTACTTC CASSGRDRGKNIQYF TRBJ2-4 TRBV7-8 15 . TRBD1
TGCGCCAGCATTAAGGTCAGGCAAGAGACCCAGTACTTC CASIKVRQETQYF TRBJ2-5 TRBV10-1 13 . .
TGTGCCAGCCGGGAGGGGAGCTCTGGAAACACCATATATTTT CASREGSSGNTIYF TRBJ1-3 TRBV6-5 14 . .
TGTGCCAGCAGCTCCACCGGTGGGTTCAGCTACGAGCAGTACTTC CASSSTGGFSYEQYF TRBJ2-7 TRBV7-2 15 . .
TGTGCCAGCAGCTTAGCCCACAGTCCAAACAATGAGCAGTTCTTC CASSLAHSPNNEQFF TRBJ2-1 TRBV7-8 15 . .
TGTGCCAGCAGTTGGCGAGGAGGGAACTATGGCTACACCTTC CASSWRGGNYGYTF TRBJ1-2 TRBV6-6 14 . .
TGTGCCAGCAGTCGGACAGGCGGTGAAAAACTGTTTTTT CASSRTGGEKLFF TRBJ1-4 TRBV27 13 . TRBD1
TGTGCCAGCAGTAATCCCCGCGTTAGCACAGATACGCAGTATTTT CASSNPRVSTDTQYF TRBJ2-3 TRBV27 15 . .
TGTGCCAGCAGTGAAGCCGGAGGACGGAAAAATTCACCCCTCCACTTT CASSEAGGRKNSPLHF TRBJ1-6 TRBV2 16 . .
TGTGCCAGCAGCGCAGTCCCAGGAGATGAAAAACTGTTTTTT CASSAVPGDEKLFF TRBJ1-4 TRBV11-2 14 . .
TGCGCCAGCAGCCCGGCAGGCTTCTATGGCTACACCTTC CASSPAGFYGYTF TRBJ1-2 TRBV5-1 13 . .
TGCGCCAGCAGCCCTTCGACAGGGGGCGATCAGCCCCAGCATTTT CASSPSTGGDQPQHF TRBJ1-5 TRBV5-1 15 . TRBD1
TGTGCCAGCAGCTCCAGGGCGAGGGCGCAGTATTTT CASSSRARAQYF TRBJ2-3 TRBV7-9 12 . .
TGTGCCACCTGGGGTTCAATGAACACTGAAGCTTTCTTT CATWGSMNTEAFF TRBJ1-1 TRBV6-6 13 . .
TGTGCCAGTACCAACCCGACAGGGTCGGGCGTAGTGAACACTGAAGCTTTCTTT CASTNPTGSGVVNTEAFF TRBJ1-1 TRBV19 18 . TRBD1